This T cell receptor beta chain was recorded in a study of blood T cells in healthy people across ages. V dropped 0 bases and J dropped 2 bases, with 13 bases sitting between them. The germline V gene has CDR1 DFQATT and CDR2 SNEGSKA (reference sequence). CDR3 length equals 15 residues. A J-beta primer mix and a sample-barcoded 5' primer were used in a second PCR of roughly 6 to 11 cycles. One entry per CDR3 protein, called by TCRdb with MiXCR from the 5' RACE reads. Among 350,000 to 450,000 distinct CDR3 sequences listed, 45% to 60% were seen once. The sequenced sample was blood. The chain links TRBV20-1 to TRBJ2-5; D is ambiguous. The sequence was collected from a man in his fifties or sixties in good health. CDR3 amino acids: CSARERHLPQETQYF. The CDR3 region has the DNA TGCAGTGCTAGAGAGCGACATCTTCCTCAAGAGACCCAGTACTTC.